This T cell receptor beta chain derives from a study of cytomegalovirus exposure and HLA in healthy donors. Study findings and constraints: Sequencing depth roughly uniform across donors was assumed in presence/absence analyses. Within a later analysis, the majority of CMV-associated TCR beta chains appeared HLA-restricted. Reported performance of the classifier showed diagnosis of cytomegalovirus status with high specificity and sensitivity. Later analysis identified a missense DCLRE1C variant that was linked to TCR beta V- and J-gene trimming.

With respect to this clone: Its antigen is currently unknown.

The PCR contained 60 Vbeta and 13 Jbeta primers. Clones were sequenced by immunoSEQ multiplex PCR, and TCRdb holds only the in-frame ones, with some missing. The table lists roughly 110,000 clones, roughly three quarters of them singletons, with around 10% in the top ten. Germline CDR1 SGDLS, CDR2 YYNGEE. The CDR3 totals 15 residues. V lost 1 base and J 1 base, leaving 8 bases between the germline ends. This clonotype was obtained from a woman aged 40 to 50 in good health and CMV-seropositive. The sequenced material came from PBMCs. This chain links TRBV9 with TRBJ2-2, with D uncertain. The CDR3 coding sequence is TGTGCCAGCAGCGTATTCCCGGGGAACACCGGGGAGCTGTTTTTT. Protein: CASSVFPGNTGELFF. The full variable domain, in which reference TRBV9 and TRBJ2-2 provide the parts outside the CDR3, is DSGVTQTPKHLITATGQRVTLRCSPRSGDLSVYWYQQSLDQGLQFLIQYYNGEERAKGNILERFSAQQFPDLHSELNLSSLELGDSALYFCASSVFPGNTGELFFGEGSRLTVL.